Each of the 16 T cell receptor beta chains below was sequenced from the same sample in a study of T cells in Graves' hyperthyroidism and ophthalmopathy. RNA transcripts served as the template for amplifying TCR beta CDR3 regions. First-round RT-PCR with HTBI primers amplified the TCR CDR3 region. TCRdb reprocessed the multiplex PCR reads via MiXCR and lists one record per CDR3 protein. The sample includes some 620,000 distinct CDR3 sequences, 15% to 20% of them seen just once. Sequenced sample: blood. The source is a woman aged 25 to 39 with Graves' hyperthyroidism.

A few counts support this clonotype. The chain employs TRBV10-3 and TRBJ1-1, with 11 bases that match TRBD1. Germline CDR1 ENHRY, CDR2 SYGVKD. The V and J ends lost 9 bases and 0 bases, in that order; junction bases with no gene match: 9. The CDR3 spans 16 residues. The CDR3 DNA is TGTGCCATGCGGGAGGGACAGGGGGTCGTGAACACTGAAGCTTTCTTT. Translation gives CAMREGQGVVNTEAFF.

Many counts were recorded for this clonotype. The CDR3 reads CASRTSRDTQYF. Here the CDR3 DNA reads TGTGCCAGCAGGACTAGTAGGGATACGCAGTATTTT. The V gene is TRBV12-3 or TRBV12-4, the J gene TRBJ2-3, with D maybe TRBD2 (6 bases). The V and J ends lost 6 bases and 6 bases respectively, with 10 bases between them. The CDR3 is made up of 12 amino acids.

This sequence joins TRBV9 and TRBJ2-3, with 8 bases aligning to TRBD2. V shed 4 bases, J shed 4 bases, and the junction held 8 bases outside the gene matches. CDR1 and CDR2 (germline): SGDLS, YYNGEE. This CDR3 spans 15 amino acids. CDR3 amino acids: CASSPGGRTADTQYF. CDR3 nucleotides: TGTGCCAGCAGCCCCGGCGGGAGGACGGCAGATACGCAGTATTTT. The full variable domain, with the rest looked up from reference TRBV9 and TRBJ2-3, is DSGVTQTPKHLITATGQRVTLRCSPRSGDLSVYWYQQSLDQGLQFLIQYYNGEERAKGNILERFSAQQFPDLHSELNLSSLELGDSALYFCASSPGGRTADTQYFGPGTRLTVL.

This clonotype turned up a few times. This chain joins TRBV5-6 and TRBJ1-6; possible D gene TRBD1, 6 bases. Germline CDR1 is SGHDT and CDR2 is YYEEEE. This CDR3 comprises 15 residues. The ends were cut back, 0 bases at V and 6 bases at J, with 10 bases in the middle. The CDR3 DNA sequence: TGTGCCAGCAGCTTGGTGACAGGTTCTAATTCACCCCTCCACTTT. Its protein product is CASSLVTGSNSPLHF.

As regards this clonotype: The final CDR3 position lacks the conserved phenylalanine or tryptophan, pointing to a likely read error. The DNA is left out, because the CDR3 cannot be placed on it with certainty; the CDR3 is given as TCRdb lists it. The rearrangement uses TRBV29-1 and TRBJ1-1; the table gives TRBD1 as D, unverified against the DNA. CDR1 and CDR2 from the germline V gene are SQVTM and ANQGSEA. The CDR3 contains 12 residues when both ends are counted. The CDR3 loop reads CSVVAGDTEAVL.

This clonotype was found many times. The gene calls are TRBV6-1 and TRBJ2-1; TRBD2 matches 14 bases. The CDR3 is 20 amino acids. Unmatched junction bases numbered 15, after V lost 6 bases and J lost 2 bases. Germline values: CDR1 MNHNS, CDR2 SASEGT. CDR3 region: CASRLQQRLAGGFPYNEQFF. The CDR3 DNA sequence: TGTGCCAGCAGACTTCAACAACGACTAGCGGGAGGGTTCCCCTACAATGAGCAGTTCTTC.

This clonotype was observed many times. For the CDR3, the DNA is TGTGCCAGCCTTACGGGTTCTAACTATGGCTACACCTTC. The encoded protein is CASLTGSNYGYTF. The rearrangement links TRBV2 to TRBJ1-2; D is ambiguous. The CDR3 length is 13 residues. Germline CDR1 and CDR2: SNHLY and FYNNEI. Trimming removed 8 bases at V and 0 bases at J, with 10 bases between.

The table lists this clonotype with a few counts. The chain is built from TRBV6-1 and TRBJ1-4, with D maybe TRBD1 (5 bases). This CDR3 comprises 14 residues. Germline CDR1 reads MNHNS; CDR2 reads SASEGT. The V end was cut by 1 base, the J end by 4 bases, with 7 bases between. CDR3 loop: CASSEGGLNEKLFF. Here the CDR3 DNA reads TGTGCCAGCAGTGAAGGGGGACTTAATGAAAAACTGTTTTTT.

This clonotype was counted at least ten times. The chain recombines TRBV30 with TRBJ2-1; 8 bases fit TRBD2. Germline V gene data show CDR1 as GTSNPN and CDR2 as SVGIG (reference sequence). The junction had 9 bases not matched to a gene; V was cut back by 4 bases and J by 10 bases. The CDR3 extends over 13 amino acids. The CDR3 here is CAWTLSGSQEQFF. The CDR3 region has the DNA TGTGCCTGGACCTTAAGCGGGAGCCAGGAGCAGTTCTTC.

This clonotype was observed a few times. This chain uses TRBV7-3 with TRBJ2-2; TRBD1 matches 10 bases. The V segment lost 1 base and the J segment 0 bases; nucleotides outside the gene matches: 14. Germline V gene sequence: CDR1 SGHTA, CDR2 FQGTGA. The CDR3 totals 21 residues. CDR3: CASSLIAPGQGLITNTGELFF. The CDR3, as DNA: TGTGCCAGCAGCTTAATAGCACCGGGACAGGGGTTAATTACGAACACCGGGGAGCTGTTTTTT.

The DNA for the CDR3 is TGTGCCAGCAGCCCGACTGGCAGGGGAAGTTCACCCCTCCACTTT. Amino acids: CASSPTGRGSSPLHF. V is TRBV5-5 and J is TRBJ1-6; maybe TRBD1 (6 bases). Trimming took 4 bases from V and 9 from J, leaving 17 bases between them. The CDR3 has 15 amino acids. Germline loops: CDR1 SGHKS, CDR2 YYEKEE (reference sequence).

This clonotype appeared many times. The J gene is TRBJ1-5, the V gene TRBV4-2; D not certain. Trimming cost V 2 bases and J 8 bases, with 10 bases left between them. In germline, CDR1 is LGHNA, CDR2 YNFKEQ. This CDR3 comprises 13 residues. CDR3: CASSQNGVEPQHF. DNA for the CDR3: TGTGCCAGCAGCCAAAACGGGGTAGAGCCCCAGCATTTT.

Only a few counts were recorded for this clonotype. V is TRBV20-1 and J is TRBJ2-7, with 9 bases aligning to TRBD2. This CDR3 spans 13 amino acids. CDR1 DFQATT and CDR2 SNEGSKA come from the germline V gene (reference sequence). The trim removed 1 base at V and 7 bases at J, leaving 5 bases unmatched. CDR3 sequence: CSARVLAGREQYF. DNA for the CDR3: TGCAGTGCTAGAGTGCTAGCGGGGAGGGAGCAGTACTTC.

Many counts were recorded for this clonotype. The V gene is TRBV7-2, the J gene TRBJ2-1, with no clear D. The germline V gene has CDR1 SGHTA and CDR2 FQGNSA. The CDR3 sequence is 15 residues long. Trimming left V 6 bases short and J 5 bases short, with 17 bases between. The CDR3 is CASRQSPPGHNEQFF. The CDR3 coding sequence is TGTGCCAGCAGGCAATCCCCCCCCGGACACAATGAGCAGTTCTTC.

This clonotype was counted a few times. The CDR3 DNA reads TGTGCCAGCAGAAACCCGGGACTAGCAACCGGGGAGCTGTTTTTT. It yields the protein CASRNPGLATGELFF. The rearrangement uses TRBV28 and TRBJ2-2; TRBD2 matches at 9 bases. V was pared by 6 bases and J by 5 bases, with 7 bases of the junction left unmatched. The CDR3 totals 15 residues. Germline V gene lookup returns CDR1 MDHEN and CDR2 SYDVKM.

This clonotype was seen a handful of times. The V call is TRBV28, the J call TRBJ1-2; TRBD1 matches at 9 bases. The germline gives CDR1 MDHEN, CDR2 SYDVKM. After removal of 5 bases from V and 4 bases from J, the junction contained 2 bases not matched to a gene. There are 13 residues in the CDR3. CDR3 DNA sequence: TGTGCCAGCAGTAAGACAGGGGGCTATGGCTACACCTTC. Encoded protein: CASSKTGGYGYTF.